The rows below give T cell receptor beta chains drawn from one sample of a study of shared clonotypes between healthy human individuals. Method: immunoSEQ multiplex PCR; TCRdb's copy keeps in-frame clones and lacks some. Of about 480,000 clones listed, less than 85% are singletons. What was sequenced was PBMCs. The origin of the receptors is a woman in her 40s in good health. Some clones in this sample may be carry-over from other donors' samples. Each CDR3 is given without its conserved first and last residue.

v_call	j_call	cdr3_aa
TRBV27	TRBJ1-2	ASSQGQGSFGYT
TRBV7-6	TRBJ1-2	ASSPNSGFPYGYT
TRBV2	TRBJ2-5	ASRPNWTQY
TRBV7-2	TRBJ1-5	ASSPQGQRSFDQPQH
TRBV19	TRBJ2-1	ASSIDRLINEQF
TRBV30	TRBJ2-7	AWNSGSREQY
TRBV28	TRBJ2-7	ASSLGGGGAEEQY
TRBV7-9	TRBJ1-2	ASSLGTVTANYGYT
TRBV10-3	TRBJ1-1	AISEAGGENTEAF
TRBV27	TRBJ2-4	ASSTSGLAKNIQY
TRBV7-9	TRBJ2-2	ASSLAPGSGFYTGELF
TRBV28	TRBJ1-1	ASSLMRGSWAEAF
TRBV18	TRBJ2-7	ASSRTHSGSDYEQY
TRBV27	TRBJ2-3	ASSPRIGGRDTQY
TRBV19	TRBJ1-1	AKGRTPSKNTEAF
TRBV7-9	TRBJ2-1	ASSWDSSYNEQF
TRBV6-5	TRBJ2-7	ASSWTSGPYEQY
TRBV28	TRBJ2-5	ASSLPPPGGAETQY
TRBV28	TRBJ1-5	ASSLSGFNQPQH
TRBV14	TRBJ2-3	ASSQARTSVSADTQY
TRBV6-1	TRBJ2-7	ASRDFSYEQY
TRBV7-9	TRBJ2-6	ASSLVLSGANVLT
TRBV5-4	TRBJ2-7	ASSLGLAGSSYEQY
TRBV30	TRBJ1-6	AWRDSYNSPLH
TRBV6-6	TRBJ2-2	ASSPIRQGFTGELF
TRBV7-2	TRBJ1-2	ASSPSAGTANYGYT
TRBV19	TRBJ2-1	ASSPPPRGPGTHNEQF
TRBV2	TRBJ1-2	ASIPTVGTAYT
TRBV4-1	TRBJ1-6	ASSQPGRWNSLH
TRBV29-1	TRBJ2-1	SVWDSHNEQF
TRBV11-1	TRBJ1-2	ASSFGGGADYGYT
TRBV27	TRBJ1-1	ASIASGTREAF
TRBV29-1	TRBJ2-7	SAGQGSEQY
TRBV2	TRBJ2-1	ASSEGLYYNEQF
TRBV5-1	TRBJ2-6	ASSATRAFGSGANVLT
TRBV5-1	TRBJ2-1	ASSPRTGTNEQF
TRBV4-2	TRBJ2-3	ASSQDLVGNTQY
TRBV6-6	TRBJ1-5	ASSYSGGNQPQH
TRBV18	TRBJ1-4	ASSQRTGNNEKLF
TRBV5-5	TRBJ2-1	ATRTSGRAISYNEQF
TRBV15	TRBJ2-4	ATSRAGGRENIQY
TRBV7-2	TRBJ2-7	ASGERGQSSYEQY
TRBV6-5	TRBJ2-2	ATSGLEGSGELF
TRBV5-4	TRBJ2-1	ASSRGQSGTSAYNEQF
TRBV25-1	TRBJ1-2	ASSEYGTGANNYGYT
TRBV10-1	TRBJ2-7	ASIRGYEQY
TRBV11-2	TRBJ1-1	ASSLGIRVAEAF
TRBV7-9	TRBJ2-5	ASSSSGRRIQETQY
TRBV7-3	TRBJ2-1	ASSLVGRDYYNEQF
TRBV6-5	TRBJ1-5	ASSYGSGQPQH
TRBV6-1	TRBJ1-5	ASGTNQPQH
TRBV29-1	TRBJ2-1	SVVFGSKVEQF